This T cell receptor (beta chain) comes out of a study of cytomegalovirus exposure and HLA in healthy donors. The study ran its PCR with 60 Vbeta and 13 Jbeta primers. TCRdb's table, derived via immunoSEQ multiplex PCR, lists solely in-frame clones and lacks some. The sample contains about 110,000 clones, 70% to 80% of which appear only once. Study findings and constraints: Most TCR beta V segments were productive about 87% or about 30% of the time in an earlier analysis. Follow-up analysis later connected one missense variant in DCLRE1C with trimming of TCR beta V- and J-genes. Donors were assumed by presence/absence analyses to have roughly uniform sequencing depth. One later analysis reportedly identified an Asian-associated ancestry cluster that showed fewer N-insertions than the roughly 700-donor mean.

In regard to this clone: Its target is not known.

The CDR3 consists of 18 residues. The germline CDR1 and CDR2 sequences are LGHNA and YNFKEQ. V dropped 1 base and J dropped 4; count of bases not matched to a gene: 12. The sample taken for sequencing was PBMCs. The chain uses TRBV4-2 and TRBJ2-5; 10 bases line up with TRBD2. This sequence was found in a female donor in good health and CMV-seropositive. The CDR3 bases are TGTGCCAGCAGCCAAGGGGGGGGGAGCGGGGGGGCCGGAGAGACCCAGTACTTC. Translated, it gives CASSQGGGSGGAGETQYF.